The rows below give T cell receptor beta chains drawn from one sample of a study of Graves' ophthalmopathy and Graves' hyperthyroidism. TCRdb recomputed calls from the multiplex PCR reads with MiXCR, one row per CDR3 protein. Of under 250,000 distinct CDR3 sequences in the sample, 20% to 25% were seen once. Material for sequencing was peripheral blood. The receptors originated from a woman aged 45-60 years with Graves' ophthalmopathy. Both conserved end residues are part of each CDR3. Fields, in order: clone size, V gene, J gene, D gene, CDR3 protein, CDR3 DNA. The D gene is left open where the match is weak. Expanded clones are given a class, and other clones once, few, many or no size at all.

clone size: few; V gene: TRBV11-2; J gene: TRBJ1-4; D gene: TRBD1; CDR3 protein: CASSPSGNRGEKLFF; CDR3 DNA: TGTGCCAGCAGCCCCTCTGGAAACAGGGGTGAAAAACTGTTTTTT
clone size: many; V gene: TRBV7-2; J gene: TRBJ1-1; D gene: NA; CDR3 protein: CASSLELAYLAFF; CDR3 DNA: TGTGCCAGCAGCTTAGAGTTGGCGTATTTAGCTTTCTTT
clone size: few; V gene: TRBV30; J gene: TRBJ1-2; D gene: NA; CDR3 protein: CAWRGGYNYGYTF; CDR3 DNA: TGTGCCTGGAGGGGGGGATATAACTATGGCTACACCTTC
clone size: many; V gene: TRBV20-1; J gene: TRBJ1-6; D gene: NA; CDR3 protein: CSAGGISPLHF; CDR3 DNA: TGCAGTGCTGGGGGAATTTCACCCCTCCACTTT
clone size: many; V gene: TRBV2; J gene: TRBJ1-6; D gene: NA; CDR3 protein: CASLWQQNSPLHF; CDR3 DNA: TGTGCCAGCTTGTGGCAGCAGAATTCACCCCTCCACTTT
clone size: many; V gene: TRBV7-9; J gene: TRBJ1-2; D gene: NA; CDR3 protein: CGHPSFYGYTF; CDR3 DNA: TGTGGCCACCCTTCCTTCTATGGCTACACCTTC
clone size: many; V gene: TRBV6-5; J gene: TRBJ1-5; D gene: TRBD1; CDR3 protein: CASKSTGGGQPQHF; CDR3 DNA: TGTGCCAGCAAATCGACAGGGGGCGGTCAGCCCCAGCATTTT
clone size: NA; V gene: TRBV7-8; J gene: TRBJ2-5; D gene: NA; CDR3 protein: CASSLSLGKYQETQYF; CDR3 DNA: TGTGCCAGCAGTTTGTCTCTGGGCAAGTACCAAGAGACCCAGTACTTC
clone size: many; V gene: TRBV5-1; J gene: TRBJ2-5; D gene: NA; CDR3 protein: CASSPGGAKETQYF; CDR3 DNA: TGCGCCAGCAGCCCCGGAGGGGCTAAAGAGACCCAGTACTTC
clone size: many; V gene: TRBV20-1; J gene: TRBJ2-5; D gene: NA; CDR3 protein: CSARVADGRGETQYF; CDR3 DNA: TGCAGTGCTAGAGTGGCCGACGGTCGCGGGGAGACCCAGTACTTC
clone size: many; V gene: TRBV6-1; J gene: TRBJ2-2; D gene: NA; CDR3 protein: CASRGRTANTGELFF; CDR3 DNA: TGTGCCAGCAGGGGAAGGACAGCGAACACCGGGGAGCTGTTTTTT
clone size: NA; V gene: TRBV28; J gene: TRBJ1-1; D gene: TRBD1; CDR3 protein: CASSLWYRGQNEAFF; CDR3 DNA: TGTGCCAGCAGTTTATGGTACAGGGGGCAAAATGAAGCTTTCTTT
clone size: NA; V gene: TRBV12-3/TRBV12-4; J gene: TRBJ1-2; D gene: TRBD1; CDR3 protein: CASSEDRGRPGYTF; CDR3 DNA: TGTGCCAGCAGCGAGGACAGGGGGCGTCCTGGCTACACCTTC
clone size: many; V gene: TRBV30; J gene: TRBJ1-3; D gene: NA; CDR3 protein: CAWSGTAGNTIYF; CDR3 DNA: TGTGCCTGGAGTGGGACGGCTGGAAACACCATATATTTT
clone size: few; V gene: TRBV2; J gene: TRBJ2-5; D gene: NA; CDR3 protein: CASSATLNRETQYF; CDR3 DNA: TGTGCCAGCAGTGCAACTCTCAATCGGGAGACCCAGTACTTC
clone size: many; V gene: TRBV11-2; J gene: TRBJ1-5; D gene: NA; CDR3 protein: CASSLVGGPYSNQPQHF; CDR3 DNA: TGTGCCAGCAGCTTAGTTGGAGGACCTTATAGCAATCAGCCCCAGCATTTT
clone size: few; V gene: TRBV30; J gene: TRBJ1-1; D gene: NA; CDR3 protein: CAWSGLRGGTEAFF; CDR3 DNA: TGTGCCTGGAGTGGTCTGAGAGGGGGCACTGAAGCTTTCTTT
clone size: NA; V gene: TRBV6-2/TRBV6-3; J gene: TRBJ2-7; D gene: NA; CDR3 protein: CASSFRGMFDEQYF; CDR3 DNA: TGTGCCAGCAGTTTTAGAGGCATGTTCGACGAGCAGTACTTC
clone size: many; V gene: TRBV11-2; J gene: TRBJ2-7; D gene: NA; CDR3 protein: CASSLDSGHPYEQYF; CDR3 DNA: TGTGCCAGCAGCTTAGATTCGGGACACCCCTACGAGCAGTACTTC
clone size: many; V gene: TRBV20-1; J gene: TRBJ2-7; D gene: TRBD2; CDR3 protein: CSARDSVAGGYEQYF; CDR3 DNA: TGCAGTGCTAGAGATTCGGTAGCGGGAGGGTACGAGCAGTACTTC
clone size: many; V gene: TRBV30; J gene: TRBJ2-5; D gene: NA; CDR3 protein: CAWSLLALSKETQYF; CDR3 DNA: TGTGCCTGGAGTCTCTTGGCACTATCTAAAGAGACCCAGTACTTC
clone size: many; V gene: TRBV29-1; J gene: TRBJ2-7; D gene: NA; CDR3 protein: CSVVSGLRSYEQYF; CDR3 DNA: TGCAGCGTTGTATCGGGACTCCGCTCCTACGAGCAGTACTTC